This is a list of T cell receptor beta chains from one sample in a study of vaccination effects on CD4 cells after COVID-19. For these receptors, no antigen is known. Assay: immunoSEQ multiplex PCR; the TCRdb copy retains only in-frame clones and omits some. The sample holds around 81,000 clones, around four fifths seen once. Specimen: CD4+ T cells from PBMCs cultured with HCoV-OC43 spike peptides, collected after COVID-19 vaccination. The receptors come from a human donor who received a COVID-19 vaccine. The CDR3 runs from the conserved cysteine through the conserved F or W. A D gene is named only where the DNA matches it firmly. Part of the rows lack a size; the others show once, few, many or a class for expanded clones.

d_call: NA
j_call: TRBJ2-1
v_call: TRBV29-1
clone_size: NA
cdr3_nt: TGCAGCGTTGATTTCGATCACCCGAGCTCCTACAATGAGCAGTTCTTC
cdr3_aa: CSVDFDHPSSYNEQFF

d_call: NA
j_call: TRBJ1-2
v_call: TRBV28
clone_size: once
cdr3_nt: TGTGCCAGCAGCTCCGGGACGGTTAATGTCTATGGCTACACCTTC
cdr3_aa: CASSSGTVNVYGYTF

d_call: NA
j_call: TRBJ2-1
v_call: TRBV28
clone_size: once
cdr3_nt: TGTGCCAGCCTGGGGACACCTCGCAACAATGAGCAGTTCTTC
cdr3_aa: CASLGTPRNNEQFF

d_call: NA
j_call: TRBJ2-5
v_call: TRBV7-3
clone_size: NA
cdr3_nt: TGTGCCAGCAGCTTAAAGGGCAGCATTCAAGAGACCCAGTACTTC
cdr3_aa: CASSLKGSIQETQYF

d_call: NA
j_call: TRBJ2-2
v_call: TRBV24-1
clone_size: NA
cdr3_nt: TGTGCCACCAGTGATTTCAGGGCGAGCACCGGGGAGCTGTTTTTT
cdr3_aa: CATSDFRASTGELFF

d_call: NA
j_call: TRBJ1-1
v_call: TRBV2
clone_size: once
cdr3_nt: TGTGCCAGCAGTCTGACCCGGGACCTGAACACTGAAGCTTTCTTT
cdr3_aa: CASSLTRDLNTEAFF

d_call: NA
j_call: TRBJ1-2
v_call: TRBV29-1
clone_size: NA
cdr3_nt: TGCAGCGCCCTCTCTATGGGGGGAGGCTATGGCTACACCTTC
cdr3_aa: CSALSMGGGYGYTF

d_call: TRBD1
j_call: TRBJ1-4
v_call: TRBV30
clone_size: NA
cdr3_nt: TGTGCCTGGAGCAGTCCCGGGACAGGGGGAGAAAAACTGTTTTTT
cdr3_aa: CAWSSPGTGGEKLFF

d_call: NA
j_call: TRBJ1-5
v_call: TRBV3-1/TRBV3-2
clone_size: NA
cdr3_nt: TGTGCCAGCAGCCAGTCCGCGGGGGGCAGGGGCAATCAGCCCCAGCATTTT
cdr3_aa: CASSQSAGGRGNQPQHF

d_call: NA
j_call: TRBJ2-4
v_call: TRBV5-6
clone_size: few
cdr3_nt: TGTGCCAGCAAGGACAAAAACATTCAGTACTTC
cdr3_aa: CASKDKNIQYF

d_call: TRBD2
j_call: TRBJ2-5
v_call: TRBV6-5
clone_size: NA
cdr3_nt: TGTGCCTCCGGAGAGCGGGGGAAAGAGACCCAGTACTTC
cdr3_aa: CASGERGKETQYF

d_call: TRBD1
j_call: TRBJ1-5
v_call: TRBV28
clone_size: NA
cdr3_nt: TGTGCCAGCAGCCACCTGGACAGGGCGGAACAGCCCCAGCATTTT
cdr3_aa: CASSHLDRAEQPQHF

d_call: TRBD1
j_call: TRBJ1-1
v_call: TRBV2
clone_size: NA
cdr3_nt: TGTGCCAGCAGACTCAGGGGGGTGAACACTGAAGCTTTCTTT
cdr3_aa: CASRLRGVNTEAFF

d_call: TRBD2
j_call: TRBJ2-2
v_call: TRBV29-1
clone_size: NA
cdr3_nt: TGCAGCGTTGGCCCCTTAGCGGGGGGGCCGGACGGGGAGCTGTTTTTT
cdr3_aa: CSVGPLAGGPDGELFF

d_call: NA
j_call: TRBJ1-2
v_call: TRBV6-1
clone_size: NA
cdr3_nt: TGTGCCAGCAGTGAACGGGGATCTAACTATGGCTACACCTTC
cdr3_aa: CASSERGSNYGYTF

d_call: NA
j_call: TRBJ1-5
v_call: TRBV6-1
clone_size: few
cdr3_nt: TGTGCCAGCAGAGAAAGAGTATGGGGGGATAGCAATCAGCCCCAGCATTTT
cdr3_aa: CASRERVWGDSNQPQHF

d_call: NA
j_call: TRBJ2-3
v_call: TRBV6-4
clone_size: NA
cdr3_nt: TGTGCCAGCAGTTTAACGGGCGCTAGCACAGATACGCAGTATTTT
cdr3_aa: CASSLTGASTDTQYF

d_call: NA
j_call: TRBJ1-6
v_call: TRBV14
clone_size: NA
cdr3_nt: TGTGCCAGCAGCCAGGGGCTATCACCCCTCCACTTT
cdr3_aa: CASSQGLSPLHF

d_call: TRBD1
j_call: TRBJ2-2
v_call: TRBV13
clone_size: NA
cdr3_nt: TGTGCCAGCAGCCAACGGCCTGTAACAGGGGGCACCGGGGAGCTGTTTTTT
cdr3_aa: CASSQRPVTGGTGELFF

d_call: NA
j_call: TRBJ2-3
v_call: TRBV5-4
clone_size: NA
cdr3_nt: TGTGCCAGCAGCAAGGACACGACGAGCACAGATACGCAGTATTTT
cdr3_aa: CASSKDTTSTDTQYF

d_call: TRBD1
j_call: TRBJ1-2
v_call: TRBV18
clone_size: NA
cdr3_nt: TGTGCCAGCTCACCGACAACCGGGACAGGGAACGGCTACACCTTC
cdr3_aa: CASSPTTGTGNGYTF

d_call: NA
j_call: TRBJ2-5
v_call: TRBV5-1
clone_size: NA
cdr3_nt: TGCGCCAGCAGCACCCGACTAGTGGGAGAGACCCAGTACTTC
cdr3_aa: CASSTRLVGETQYF

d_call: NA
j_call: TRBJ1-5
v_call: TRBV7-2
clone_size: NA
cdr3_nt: TGTGCCAGCAGCTTAGATTCAGCACCTCAGCCCCAGCATTTT
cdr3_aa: CASSLDSAPQPQHF

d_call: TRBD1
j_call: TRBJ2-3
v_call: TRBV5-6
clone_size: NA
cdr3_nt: TGTGCCAGCAGCTTGCCCGGGACAGGGGTGATTTCAGATACGCAGTATTTT
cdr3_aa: CASSLPGTGVISDTQYF

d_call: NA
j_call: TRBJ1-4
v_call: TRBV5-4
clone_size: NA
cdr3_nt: TGTGCCAGCAGCTCTGGGCAGTCTAATGAAAAACTGTTTTTT
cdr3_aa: CASSSGQSNEKLFF